The entry below gives a single TCR beta chain sequence along with its context. Its antigen is as yet unknown. Using immunoSEQ multiplex PCR, the repertoire was profiled, and TCRdb retains in-frame clones only, with some absent. This repertoire shows more than 2,000,000 clones, approximately 90% found once; its top ten account for over 0.12%. These data originate in a study of shared clonotypes between healthy human individuals. Findings of the study overall: Estimated clonotype richness was generally higher in naive than memory subsets.

CDR3 size: 18 residues. J gave up 1 base and V 1 base, and 10 bases lay outside the gene matches. The germline CDR1 and CDR2 sequences are SGHRS and YFSETQ. This rearrangement joins TRBV5-1 to TRBJ2-2, with TRBD2 identical over 7 bases. The sequenced sample was naive CD4+ T cells sorted from blood. Subset denoted: CD45RA+ positively selected. This receptor was identified in a man younger than 35 in good health. The CDR3 loop reads CASSLSSGLPMNTGELFF. CDR3 nucleotide sequence: TGCGCCAGCAGCTTGTCCTCGGGACTACCGATGAACACCGGGGAGCTGTTTTTT.